This T cell receptor beta chain stems from a study of shared clonotypes between healthy human individuals (dated by TCRdb to 2020 to 2021). Study-wide context: The cohort comprised two women and three men aged 18 to 49 years. For each donor, three plates each were used for CD4 naive and CD4 memory, two plates were used for CD8 naive, and one plate was used for CD8 memory. Libraries were prepared and TCR repertoires were sequenced by different laboratories using diverse techniques, in order to increase sequencing depth and limit assay-specific biases. Between about 0.94 and 8.9 billion PBMCs per donor were obtained by leukapheresis. The study deeply sequenced blood TCR repertoires of five healthy adults to estimate repertoire size and the extent of clonotype sharing between individuals. Results and caveats for the whole study, not just this receptor: Estimated clonotype richness was generally larger for naive than for memory subsets. Even with the large sequencing depth, rarefaction of the sorted-subset datasets indicated that sequencing was incomplete. The small number of donors limited the genetic and exposure-history diversity represented. Approximately 5% of naive CD4, 3.5% of naive CD8, around 2.3% of memory CD4, and 0.35% to 0.4% of memory CD8 clonotypes were shared across several donors. Higher generation probabilities were observed for clonotypes shared by all four sorted-subset donors than for non-shared clonotypes. Sampling was limited to blood, and TCR repertoires in tissue likely differ from TCR repertoires in blood. Pairwise subsampling indicated that sequencing depth was expected to affect the degree of clonotype sharing among donors.

TCR CDR3 regions were amplified from genomic DNA by multiplex PCR using the deep immunoSEQ assay. Extracted genomic DNA from each cell subset was spread evenly across all wells of several immunoSEQ 96-well plates, with each plate serving as a replicate. For sorted subsets, each replicate PCR was loaded with approximately 200 ng genomic DNA, equivalent to about 30,000 T cell genomes. The purified libraries were quantified using a Qubit 3.0 fluorometer, sized with a Bioanalyzer 2100, and then quantified again using the KAPA Library Quantification kit. Each immunoSEQ 96-well plate was sequenced on its own single-read 150-cycle Illumina NextSeq 550 flow cell. The paper's data handling went like this. Because the immunoSEQ output included only junctional sequences and no quality scores, the filtering could not be the same as the filtering used for full-length reads. Sequences were annotated with PyIR, a Python wrapper for IgBLAST v1.9, and V/J genes and CDR3 were assigned using IMGT germline references. Any read was removed if the V/J assignment was weak (E-value above 1e-6), the CDR3 was missing, or the read contained stop codons, out-of-frame junctions, or ambiguous translated residues. A V3J clonotype was defined by an identical inferred V gene, J gene, and CDR3 amino acid sequence. Percentage overlap between repertoires was calculated by dividing the number of shared unique clonotypes by the size of the smaller repertoire. RTK rarefaction, the Chao1 estimator, and Recon v2.1 estimates of unobserved clonotypes were used to assess repertoire richness. OLGA was used to compute generation probabilities for all TCRbeta clonotypes that the gDNA method yielded from a few donors. TCRdb retrieved this table from immuneACCESS and kept in-frame rearrangements only. Not all clones are present; in checked studies, unresolved V genes account for under half, and no reason is known for the remainder. The V and J calls and clone size were taken over from that table, and D and trimming were inferred from the DNA. Recorded for this sample are more than 1.2 million clones; 98% of them occurred a single time. Jointly, the top ten make up about 0.34% of the sample.

Donors were healthy HIV-negative adults with no recently reported acute infections or vaccinations. Every donor was a Caucasian adult residing in Nashville, Tennessee, USA. CD4+ T cells were enriched by magnetic negative selection, after which naive cells were positively selected on CD45RA and the negative fraction was taken as the memory subset. Blood was collected by leukapheresis, and PBMCs were isolated by Ficoll-Histopaque density gradient centrifugation and then cryopreserved in liquid nitrogen vapor phase. Analytical flow cytometry was used to check the purity and quantity of every magnetically sorted T cell population. Genomic DNA was isolated from each sorted fraction and quantified by UV absorbance on a Nanodrop 2000c. V and J are truncated by 0 bases and 5 bases respectively, leaving an intervening sequence of 10 bases. Its CDR3 holds 15 amino acids, cysteine through phenylalanine. Only the CDR3 DNA stays, 45 bases, in frame from base 1. The germline V gene provides CDR1 LGHNT and CDR2 FRNRAP.

About this clone: What antigen it recognizes has not been identified. No base-level quality is on record; no much larger clone is a single base apart.

Sequencing was done on a sample of naive CD4+ T cells sorted from blood. Explained via the paper, the cell subset or site label denotes: CD45RA+ positively selected. The sequence was obtained from a man under 40 in good health. This chain is built from TRBV12-5 and TRBJ2-2; TRBD1 is a weak D gene call, 6 bases matching. CDR3 region: CASGLVGGRTGELFF. The DNA is TGTGCTAGTGGTTTGGTAGGGGGAAGAACCGGGGAGCTGTTTTTT.